One T cell receptor beta chain is described in this entry. This sample stems from a study of blood T cell repertoires in COVID-19. At the level of the study: Material from acute and convalescent COVID-19 was sourced from the United States, Italy and Spain. Nucleic acid was either cDNA or gDNA, and it came from T cells, B-cell-depleted T cells, or PBMCs.

CDR3 length: 14 amino acids. V lost 8 bases and J 7 bases, leaving 15 bases between the germline ends. The germline V gene encodes CDR1 LNHDA and CDR2 SQIVND (reference sequence). Original data processing: Amplification of reference gene primers provided the estimated nucleated cell counts. TCRdb's table, derived via immunoSEQ multiplex PCR, lists solely in-frame clones and lacks some. That table gives V, J and clone size, and the DNA gave D and trimming. Among fewer than 120,000 clones listed, 60% to 80% were seen once. The sequencing input was peripheral blood. This receptor was taken from a woman of 80 years or more with active or convalescent COVID-19. The V gene is TRBV19, the J gene TRBJ1-6, with D perhaps TRBD1 (6 bases). CDR3 nucleotides: TGTGCCAGTCTCCCCGGACAGCCAAATTCACCCCTCCACTTT. Its protein is CASLPGQPNSPLHF.